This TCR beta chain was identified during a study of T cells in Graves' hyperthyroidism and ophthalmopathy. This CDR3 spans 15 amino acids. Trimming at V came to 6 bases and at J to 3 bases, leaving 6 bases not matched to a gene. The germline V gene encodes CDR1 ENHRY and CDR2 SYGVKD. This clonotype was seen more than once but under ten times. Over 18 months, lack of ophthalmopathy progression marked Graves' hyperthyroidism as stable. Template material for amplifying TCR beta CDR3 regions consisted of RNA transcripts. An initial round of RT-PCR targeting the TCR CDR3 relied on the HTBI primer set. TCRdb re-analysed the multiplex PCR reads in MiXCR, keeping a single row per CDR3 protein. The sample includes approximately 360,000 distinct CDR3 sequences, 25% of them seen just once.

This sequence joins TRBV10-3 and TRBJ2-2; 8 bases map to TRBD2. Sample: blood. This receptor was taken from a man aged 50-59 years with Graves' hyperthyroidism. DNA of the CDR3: TGTGCCATCAGGTACGGGAGGGCGGACACCGGGGAGCTGTTTTTT. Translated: CAIRYGRADTGELFF.